This T cell receptor (beta chain) originates from a study of Ad26.COV2.S vaccination and SARS-CoV-2 variants. The overall study: Donor was one of the participants in the Ad26.COV2.S arm of the COV1001 trial.

With regard to this clone: The target antigen is unknown.

The CDR3 length is 13 residues. The ends were cut back, 0 bases at V and 4 bases at J, with 4 bases in the middle. Germline V CDR1 and CDR2: LGHNA, YNFKEQ. TCRdb's table, derived via immunoSEQ multiplex PCR, lists solely in-frame clones and lacks some. The table records about 480,000 clones, roughly 87% of them present only once. Study results and caveats: Researchers cautioned that TCR breadth and depth analyses may have underestimated total T cell responses. Reported post-vaccination CD8+ and CD4+ T cell responses to spike showed substantial breadth.

The treatment: about 20 received Ad26.COV2.S at low or high dose, single or two shots; several received placebo; per-sample allocation not given. Sampling happened 63 days after the first vaccine or placebo injection. An adult of 18-55 years in Boston served as donor. The chain carries TRBV4-2 and TRBJ1-5; D unclear. The specimen was peripheral blood, collected in a trial of Ad26.COV2.S vaccine versus placebo. This TCR derives from a person between 18 and 59 years old who received the Ad26.COV2.S COVID-19 vaccine or a placebo. The CDR3 region is CASSQETNQPQHF. CDR3 bases: TGTGCCAGCAGCCAAGAGACGAATCAGCCCCAGCATTTT.